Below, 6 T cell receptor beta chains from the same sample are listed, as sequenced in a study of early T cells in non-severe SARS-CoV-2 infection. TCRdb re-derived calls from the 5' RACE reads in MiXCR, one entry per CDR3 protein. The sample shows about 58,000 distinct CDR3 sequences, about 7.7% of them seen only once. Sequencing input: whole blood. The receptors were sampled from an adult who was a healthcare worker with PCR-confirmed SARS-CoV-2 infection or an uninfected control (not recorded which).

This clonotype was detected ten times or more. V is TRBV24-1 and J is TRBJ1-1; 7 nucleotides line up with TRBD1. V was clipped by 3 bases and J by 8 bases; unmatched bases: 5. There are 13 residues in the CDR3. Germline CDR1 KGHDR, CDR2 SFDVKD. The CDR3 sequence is CATSDPPGQEAFF. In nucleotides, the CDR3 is TGTGCCACCAGTGATCCGCCGGGACAGGAAGCTTTCTTT.

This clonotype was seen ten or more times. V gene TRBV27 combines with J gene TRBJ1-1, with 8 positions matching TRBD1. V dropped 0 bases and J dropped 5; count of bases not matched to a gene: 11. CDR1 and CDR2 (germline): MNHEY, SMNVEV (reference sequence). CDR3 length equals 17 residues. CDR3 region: CASSLSRQGARGTEAFF. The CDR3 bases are TGTGCCAGCAGTTTATCGAGGCAGGGGGCGAGAGGGACTGAAGCTTTCTTT.

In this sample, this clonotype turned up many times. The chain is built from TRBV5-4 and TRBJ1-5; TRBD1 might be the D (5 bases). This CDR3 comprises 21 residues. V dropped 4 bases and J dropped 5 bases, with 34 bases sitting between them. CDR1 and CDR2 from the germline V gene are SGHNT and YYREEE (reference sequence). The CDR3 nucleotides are TGTGCCAGCAGCGGGGGGTTGGGAATAGGTCGATCAGTCCGACTAGATCAGCCCCAGCATTTT. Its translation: CASSGGLGIGRSVRLDQPQHF.

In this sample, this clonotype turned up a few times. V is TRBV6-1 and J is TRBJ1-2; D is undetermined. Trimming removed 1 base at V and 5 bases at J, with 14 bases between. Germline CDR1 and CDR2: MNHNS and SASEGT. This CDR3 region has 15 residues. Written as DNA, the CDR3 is TGTGCCAGCAGTGAAGGACCTGCATCGGGTTATGGCTACACCTTC. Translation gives CASSEGPASGYGYTF.

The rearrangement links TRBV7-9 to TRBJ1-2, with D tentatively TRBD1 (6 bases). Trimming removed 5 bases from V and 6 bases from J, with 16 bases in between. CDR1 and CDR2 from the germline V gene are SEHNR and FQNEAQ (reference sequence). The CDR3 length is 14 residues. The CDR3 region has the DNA TGTGCCAGCAGCCTCAGGGGTAGTGGAGATGGCTACACCTTC. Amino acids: CASSLRGSGDGYTF.

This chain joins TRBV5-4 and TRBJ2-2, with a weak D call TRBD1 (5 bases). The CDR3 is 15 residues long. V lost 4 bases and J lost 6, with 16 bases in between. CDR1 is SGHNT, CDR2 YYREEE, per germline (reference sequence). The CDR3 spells CASSGATVEPGELFF. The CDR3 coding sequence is TGTGCCAGCAGCGGTGCGACAGTGGAGCCCGGGGAGCTGTTTTTT.